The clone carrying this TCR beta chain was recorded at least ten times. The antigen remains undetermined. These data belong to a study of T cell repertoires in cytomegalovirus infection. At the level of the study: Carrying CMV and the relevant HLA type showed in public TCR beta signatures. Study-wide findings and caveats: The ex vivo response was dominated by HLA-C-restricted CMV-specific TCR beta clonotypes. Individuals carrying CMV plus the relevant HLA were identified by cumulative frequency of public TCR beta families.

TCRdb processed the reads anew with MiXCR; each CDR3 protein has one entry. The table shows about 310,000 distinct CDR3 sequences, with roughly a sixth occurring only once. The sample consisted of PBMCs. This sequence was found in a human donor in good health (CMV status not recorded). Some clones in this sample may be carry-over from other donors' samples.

The CDR3 nucleotides read TGTGCCAGCAGTCAAGACAGCTCTGGGGCCAACGTCCTGACTTTC. It encodes CASSQDSSGANVLTF. The chain is built from TRBV6-1 and TRBJ2-6, with D possibly TRBD1 on 5 matching bases. Germline CDR1 is MNHNS and CDR2 is SASEGT. The V end was cut by 5 bases, the J end by 0 bases, with 8 bases between. CDR3 length: 15 amino acids.